The 11 T cell receptor beta chains below were found in one sample sequenced in a study of metastatic and nonmetastatic thyroid tumors. TCRdb re-called the PCR reads via MiXCR. The sample has tens of thousands of clones; about 15% are singletons. There were no patients who had received any treatment before thyroid surgery. The sample was blood. All receptors come from a female donor with papillary thyroid cancer or a benign thyroid nodule (not recorded which). Some clones in this sample may be carry-over from other donors' samples.

A few counts support this clone. The rearrangement links TRBV28 to TRBJ2-7; D gene unclear. CDR1 and CDR2 (germline): MDHEN, SYDVKM. V was shortened by 3 bases and J by 2 bases, with 8 bases between the two germline ends. This CDR3 is 13 amino acids long. This chain's CDR3 is CASSLMGAYEQYF. The CDR3 bases are TGTGCCAGCAGTTTGATGGGTGCCTACGAGCAGTACTTC.

A note on this clone: This may stem from a read error, because a much larger clone lies one nucleotide away. Other DNA sequences in the sample encode the same CDR3. This chain uses TRBV11-1 with TRBJ1-1, with a tentative D call TRBD1 (5 bases). This CDR3 spans 17 amino acids. Trimming left V 1 base short and J 3 bases short, with 18 bases between. Per germline, CDR1 SGHAT and CDR2 FQDESV (reference sequence). The CDR3 spells CASSLGQGARLDTEAFF. The CDR3 coding sequence is TGTGCCAGCAGCTTAGGGCAGGGTGCGCGTTTGGACACTGAAGCTTTCTTT.

At least ten counts were recorded for this clone. The CDR3 nucleotides read TGCAGTGCTAGACGGGGGTACTCCTATAATTCACCCCTCCACTTT. This gives the protein CSARRGYSYNSPLHF. This chain links TRBV20-1 with TRBJ1-6, with a tentative D call TRBD1 (5 bases). Per the germline V gene, CDR1 is DFQATT and CDR2 is SNEGSKA (reference sequence). The CDR3 length is 15 residues. Trimming took 2 bases from V and 0 from J, leaving 8 bases between them.

As for this clone: The junction departs from germline at one end; a sequencing error may be responsible. V usage is TRBV7-2 and J usage is TRBJ2-1, with D possibly matching TRBD2 (6 bases). CDR1 SGHTA and CDR2 FQGNSA come from the germline V gene. The CDR3 loop spans 19 amino acids. The CDR3 sequence is CAISFRDRTRAGTLNDQFF. Written as DNA, the CDR3 is TGTGCCATCAGCTTCCGGGACCGAACGAGGGCGGGAACCCTCAATGATCAGTTCTTC.

This clone has a count of ten or more. J is TRBJ1-5 and V is TRBV5-5; D uncertain. Germline loops: CDR1 SGHKS, CDR2 YYEKEE (reference sequence). The germline V and J ends were trimmed by 4 bases and 9 bases, with 11 bases remaining between them. The CDR3 has 12 residues. CDR3 in amino acids: CASSPRDGPQHF. In DNA form, the CDR3 reads TGTGCCAGCAGCCCCAGAGACGGGCCCCAGCATTTT.

As concerns this clone: The junction departs from germline at one end; a sequencing error may be responsible. The genes are TRBV6-1 and TRBJ2-6, with D maybe TRBD2 (5 bases). Germline V gene data show CDR1 as MNHNS and CDR2 as SASEGT. The CDR3 is made up of 15 amino acids. CDR3 DNA: TGTGCCAGCAGTAATGGGAGCTCTGGGGACAACGTCCTGACTTTC. Translated: CASSNGSSGDNVLTF.

V is TRBV5-6 and J is TRBJ2-2; D perhaps matches TRBD1 (5 bases). Between the trimmed V and J ends, which lost 6 bases and 7 bases, there was a span of 13 bases. CDR3 size: 13 residues. Germline V gene data show CDR1 as SGHDT and CDR2 as YYEEEE. CDR3 protein: CASIPNQGGELFF. CDR3 bases: TGTGCCAGCATCCCGAACCAGGGCGGGGAGCTGTTTTTT.

Ten or more counts support this clone. The chain recombines TRBV20-1 with TRBJ1-1; a weak D match, TRBD1 (6 bases). The CDR3 has 16 residues. Germline V gene data show CDR1 as DFQATT and CDR2 as SNEGSKA (reference sequence). The V and J ends lost 0 bases and 0 bases respectively, with 14 bases between them. The chain's CDR3 is CSARDPTGGMNTEAFF. CDR3 bases: TGCAGTGCTAGAGATCCGACAGGCGGTATGAACACTGAAGCTTTCTTT.

The chain recombines TRBV6-5 with TRBJ2-7; D is unclear. Trimming pared 2 bases from V and 1 base from J, leaving 6 bases between. The V gene's germline CDR1 is MNHEY and CDR2 SVGAGI. There are 13 residues in the CDR3. DNA of the CDR3: TGTGCCAGCAGTTACCGAGGATCCTACGAGCAGTACTTC. Translating gives CASSYRGSYEQYF.

This clone was observed many times. Here the CDR3 reads CAWSSPGTGGEKLFF. Here the CDR3 DNA reads TGTGCCTGGAGTTCCCCCGGGACAGGGGGTGAAAAACTGTTTTTT. This chain connects TRBV30 to TRBJ1-4; 11 bases fit TRBD1. From germline, CDR1 is GTSNPN and CDR2 SVGIG (reference sequence). The ends lost 2 bases at V and 7 bases at J; junction bases unmatched: 6. The length of the CDR3 is 15 residues.

In its sample, this clone was seen many times. The chain combines TRBV2 with TRBJ1-2; D is unclear. Deletions cut 8 bases from V and 5 bases from J, with 15 bases between. CDR3 length equals 13 residues. The germline V gene has CDR1 SNHLY and CDR2 FYNNEI. This CDR3 reads CASHGVREYGYTF. In nucleotides, the CDR3 is TGTGCCAGCCATGGGGTGCGGGAATATGGCTACACCTTC.